This TCR beta chain was obtained from a study of OX40 agonist ivuxolimab in advanced cancers. In the study overall: Averaging roughly 60 years in age, with a range of roughly 20 to 90, the cohort was more than 75% male. Earlier treatment with anti-PD-1, anti-PD-L1 or anti-CTLA-4 was permitted, and 30% to 40% had received some. Study outcomes and limitations: More expanded clones were found, on average, in CD8+ than in CD4+ T cells. Nonresponders, in some cases, also had low normalized T-cell clonal expansion.

The table came from immunoSEQ multiplex PCR; TCRdb's copy has only in-frame clones and leaves some out. The sample carries over 95,000 clones, roughly 90% recorded once. This clone showed up just once. Antigen: not known. This specimen includes other DNA sequences encoding the same CDR3. This sequence originates from an adult with an advanced solid tumor such as melanoma, head and neck, liver or kidney cancer. The specimen was CD4+ or CD8+ T cells sorted from blood, collected in a trial of the OX40 agonist ivuxolimab.

The CDR3 loop reads CASRPDRGSNQPQHF. The CDR3 coding sequence is TGTGCCAGCAGACCGGACAGGGGCAGCAATCAGCCCCAGCATTTT. The rearrangement links TRBV6-5 to TRBJ1-5; the match to TRBD1 covers 9 bases. Germline V gives CDR1 MNHEY, CDR2 SVGAGI. This CDR3 is 15 amino acids long. Trimming cost V 6 bases and J 1 base; bases outside gene matches: 4.